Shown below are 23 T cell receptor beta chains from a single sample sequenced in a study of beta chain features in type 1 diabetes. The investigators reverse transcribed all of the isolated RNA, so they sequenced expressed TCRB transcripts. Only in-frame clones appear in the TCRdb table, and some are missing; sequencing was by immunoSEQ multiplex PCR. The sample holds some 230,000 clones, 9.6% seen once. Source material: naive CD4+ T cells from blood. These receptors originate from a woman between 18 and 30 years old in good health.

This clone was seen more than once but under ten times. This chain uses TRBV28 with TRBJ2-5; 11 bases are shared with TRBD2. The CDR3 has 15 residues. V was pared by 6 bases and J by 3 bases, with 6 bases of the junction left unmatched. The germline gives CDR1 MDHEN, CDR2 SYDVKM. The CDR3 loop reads CASSQQLAGEETQYF. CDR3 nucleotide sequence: TGTGCCAGCAGCCAACAACTAGCGGGGGAAGAGACCCAGTACTTC.

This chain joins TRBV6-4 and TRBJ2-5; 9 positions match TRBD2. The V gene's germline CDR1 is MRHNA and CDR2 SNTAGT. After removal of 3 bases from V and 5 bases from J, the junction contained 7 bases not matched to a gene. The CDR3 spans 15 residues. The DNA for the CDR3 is TGTGCCAGCAGTGAGGCGGGAGGGCCACGGGAGACCCAGTACTTC. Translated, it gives CASSEAGGPRETQYF.

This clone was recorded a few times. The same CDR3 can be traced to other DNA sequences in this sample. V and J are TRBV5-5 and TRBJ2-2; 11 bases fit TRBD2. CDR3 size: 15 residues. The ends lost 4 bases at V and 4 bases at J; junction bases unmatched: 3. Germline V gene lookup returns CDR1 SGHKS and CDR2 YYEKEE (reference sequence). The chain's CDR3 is CASSLTSGSTGELFF. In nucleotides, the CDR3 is TGTGCCAGCAGCCTTACTAGCGGGAGCACCGGGGAGCTGTTTTTT.

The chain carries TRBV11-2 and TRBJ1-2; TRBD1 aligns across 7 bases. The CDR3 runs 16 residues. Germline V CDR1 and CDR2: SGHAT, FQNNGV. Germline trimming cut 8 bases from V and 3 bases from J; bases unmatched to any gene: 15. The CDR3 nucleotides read TGTGCCAGCCCCCGACAGGGCTATCCCCCCTACTATGGCTACACCTTC. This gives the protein CASPRQGYPPYYGYTF.

The CDR3 region has the DNA TGCGCCAGCAGCTTGGAAGTTGCCAGGGGCACTGAAGCTTTCTTT. This translates into CASSLEVARGTEAFF. The chain joins TRBV5-1 to TRBJ1-1, with a tentative D call TRBD1 (6 bases). V was clipped by 0 bases and J by 4 bases, with 13 bases between them. From germline, CDR1 is SGHRS and CDR2 YFSETQ. This CDR3 contains 15 residues. Using reference TRBV5-1 and TRBJ1-1 for the parts outside the CDR3, the full variable domain is KAGVTQTPRYLIKTRGQQVTLSCSPISGHRSVSWYQQTPGQGLQFLFEYFSETQRNKGNFPGRFSGRQFSNSRSEMNVSTLELGDSALYLCASSLEVARGTEAFFGQGTRLTVV.

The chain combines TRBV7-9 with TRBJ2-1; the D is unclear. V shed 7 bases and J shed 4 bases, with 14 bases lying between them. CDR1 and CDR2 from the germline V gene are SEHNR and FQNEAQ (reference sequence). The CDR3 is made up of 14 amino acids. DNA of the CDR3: TGTGCCAGCAACCGAGGAGTTTCTTACAATGAGCAGTTCTTC. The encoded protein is CASNRGVSYNEQFF.

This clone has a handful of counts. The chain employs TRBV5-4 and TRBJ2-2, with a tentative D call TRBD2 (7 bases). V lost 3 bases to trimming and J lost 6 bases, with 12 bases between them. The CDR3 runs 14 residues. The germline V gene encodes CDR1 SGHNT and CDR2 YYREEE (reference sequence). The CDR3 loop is CASSSGGQAGELFF. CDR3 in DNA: TGTGCCAGCAGCTCCGGGGGGCAGGCCGGGGAGCTGTTTTTT.

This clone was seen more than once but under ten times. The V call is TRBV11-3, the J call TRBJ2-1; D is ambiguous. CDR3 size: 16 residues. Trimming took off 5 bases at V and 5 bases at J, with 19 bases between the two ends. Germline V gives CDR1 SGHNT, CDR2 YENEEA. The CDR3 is CASSEGFLRQDNEQFF. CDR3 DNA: TGTGCCAGCAGCGAAGGCTTTCTAAGACAAGACAATGAGCAGTTCTTC.

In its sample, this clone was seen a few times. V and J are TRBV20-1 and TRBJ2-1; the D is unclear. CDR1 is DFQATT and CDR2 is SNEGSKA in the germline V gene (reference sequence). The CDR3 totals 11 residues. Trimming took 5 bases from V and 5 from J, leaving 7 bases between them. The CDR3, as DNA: TGCAGTGCTCCCACAAACAATGAGCAGTTCTTC. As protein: CSAPTNNEQFF.

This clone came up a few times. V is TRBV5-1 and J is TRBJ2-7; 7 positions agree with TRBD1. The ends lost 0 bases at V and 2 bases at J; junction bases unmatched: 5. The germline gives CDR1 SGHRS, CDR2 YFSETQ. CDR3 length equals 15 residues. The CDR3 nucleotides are TGCGCCAGCAGCTTGGTCTCGGGACAGACCTACGAGCAGTACTTC. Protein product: CASSLVSGQTYEQYF. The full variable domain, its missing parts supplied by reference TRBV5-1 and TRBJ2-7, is KAGVTQTPRYLIKTRGQQVTLSCSPISGHRSVSWYQQTPGQGLQFLFEYFSETQRNKGNFPGRFSGRQFSNSRSEMNVSTLELGDSALYLCASSLVSGQTYEQYFGPGTRLTVT.

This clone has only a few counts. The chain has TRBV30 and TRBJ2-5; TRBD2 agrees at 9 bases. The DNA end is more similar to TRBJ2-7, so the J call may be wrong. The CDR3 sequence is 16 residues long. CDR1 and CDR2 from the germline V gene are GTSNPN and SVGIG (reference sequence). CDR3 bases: TGTGCCTGGAGTGTTGGCGGGGTAGCGGGAGCCTACGAGCAGTACTTC. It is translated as CAWSVGGVAGAYEQYF.

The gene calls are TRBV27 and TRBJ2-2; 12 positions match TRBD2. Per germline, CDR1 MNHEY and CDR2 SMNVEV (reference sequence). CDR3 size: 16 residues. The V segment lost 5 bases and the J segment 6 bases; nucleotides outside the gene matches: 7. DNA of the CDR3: TGTGCCAGCAGTCCTGGACTAGCGGGGTTTCCCGGGGAGCTGTTTTTT. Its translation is CASSPGLAGFPGELFF.

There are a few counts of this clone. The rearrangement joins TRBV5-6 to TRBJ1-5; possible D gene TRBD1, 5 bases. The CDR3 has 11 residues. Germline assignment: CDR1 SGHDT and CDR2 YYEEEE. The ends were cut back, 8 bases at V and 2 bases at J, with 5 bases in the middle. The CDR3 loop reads CARTGNQPQHF. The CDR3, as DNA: TGTGCCAGGACAGGCAATCAGCCCCAGCATTTT.

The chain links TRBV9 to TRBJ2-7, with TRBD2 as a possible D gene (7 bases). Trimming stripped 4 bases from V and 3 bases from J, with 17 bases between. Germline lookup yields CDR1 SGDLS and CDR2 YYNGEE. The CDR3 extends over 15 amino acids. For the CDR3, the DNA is TGTGCCAGCAGCCCTGAGGGGCGGGGGCACTACGAGCAGTACTTC. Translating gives CASSPEGRGHYEQYF.

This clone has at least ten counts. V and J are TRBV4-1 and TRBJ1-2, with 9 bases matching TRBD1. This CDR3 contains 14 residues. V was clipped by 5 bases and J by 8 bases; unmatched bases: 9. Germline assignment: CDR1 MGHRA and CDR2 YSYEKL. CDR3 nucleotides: TGCGCCAGCAGCTCTCGAGGGACAGGGCTCGGCTACACCTTC. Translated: CASSSRGTGLGYTF.

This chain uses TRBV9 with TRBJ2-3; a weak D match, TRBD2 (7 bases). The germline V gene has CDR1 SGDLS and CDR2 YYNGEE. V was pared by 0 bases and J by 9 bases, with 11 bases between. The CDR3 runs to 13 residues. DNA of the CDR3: TGTGCCAGCAGCGTAGAGGGGGAGGGCACGCAGTATTTT. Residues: CASSVEGEGTQYF.

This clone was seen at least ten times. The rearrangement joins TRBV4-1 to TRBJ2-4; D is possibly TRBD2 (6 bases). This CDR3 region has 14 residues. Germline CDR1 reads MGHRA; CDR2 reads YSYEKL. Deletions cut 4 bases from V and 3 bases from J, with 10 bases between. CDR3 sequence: CASSPPGVKNIQYF. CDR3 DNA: TGCGCCAGCAGCCCTCCGGGGGTCAAAAACATTCAGTACTTC.

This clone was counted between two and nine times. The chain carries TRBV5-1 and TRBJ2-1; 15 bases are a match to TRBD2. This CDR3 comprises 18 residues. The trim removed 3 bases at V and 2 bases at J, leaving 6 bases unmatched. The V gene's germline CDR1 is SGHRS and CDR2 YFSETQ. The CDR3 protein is CASSYRTSGRAAYNEQFF. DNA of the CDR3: TGCGCCAGCAGCTACCGGACTAGCGGGAGGGCCGCCTACAATGAGCAGTTCTTC.

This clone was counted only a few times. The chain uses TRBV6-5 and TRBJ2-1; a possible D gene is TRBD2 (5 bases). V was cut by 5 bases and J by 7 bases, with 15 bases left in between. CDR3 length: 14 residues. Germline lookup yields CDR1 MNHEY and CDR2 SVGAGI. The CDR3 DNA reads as TGTGCCAGCAGTGAGGTCCTAGCCAGGAATGAGCAGTTCTTC. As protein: CASSEVLARNEQFF.

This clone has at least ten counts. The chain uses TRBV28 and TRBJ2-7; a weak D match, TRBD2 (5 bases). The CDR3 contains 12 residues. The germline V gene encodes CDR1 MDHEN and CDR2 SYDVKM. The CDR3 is CASRGHSYEQYF. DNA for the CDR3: TGTGCGTCTCGCGGGCACTCCTACGAGCAGTACTTC. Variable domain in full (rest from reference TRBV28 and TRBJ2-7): DVKVTQSSRYLVKRTGEKVFLECVQDMDHENMFWYRQDPGLGLRLIYFSYDVKMKEKGDIPEGYSVSREKKERFSLILESASTNQTSMYLCASRGHSYEQYFGPGTRLTVT.

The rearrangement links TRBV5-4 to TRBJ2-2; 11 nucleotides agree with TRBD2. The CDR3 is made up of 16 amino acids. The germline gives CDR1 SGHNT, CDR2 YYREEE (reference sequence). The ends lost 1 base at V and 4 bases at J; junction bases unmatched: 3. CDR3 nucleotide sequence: TGTGCCAGCAGCTTGTTAGCGGGAGGGGTCACCGGGGAGCTGTTTTTT. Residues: CASSLLAGGVTGELFF. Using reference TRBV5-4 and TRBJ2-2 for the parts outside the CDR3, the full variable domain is ETGVTQSPTHLIKTRGQQVTLRCSSQSGHNTVSWYQQALGQGPQFIFQYYREEENGRGNFPPRFSGLQFPNYSSELNVNALELDDSALYLCASSLLAGGVTGELFFGEGSRLTVL.

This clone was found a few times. The CDR3, as DNA: TGCAGCGTCGCTGGACGGACAAATAATGAAAAACTGTTTTTT. Its translation: CSVAGRTNNEKLFF. The genes are TRBV29-1 and TRBJ1-4, with D perhaps matching TRBD1 (5 bases). This CDR3 has 14 amino acids. The V gene's germline CDR1 is SQVTM and CDR2 ANQGSEA. Trimming took 6 bases from V and 4 from J, leaving 15 bases between them.

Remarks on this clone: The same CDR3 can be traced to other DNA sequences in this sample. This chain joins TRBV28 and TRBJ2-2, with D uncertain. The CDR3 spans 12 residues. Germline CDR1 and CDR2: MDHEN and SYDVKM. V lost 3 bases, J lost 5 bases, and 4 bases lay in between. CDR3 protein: CASSFRTGELFF. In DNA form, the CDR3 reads TGTGCCAGCAGTTTTCGTACCGGGGAGCTGTTTTTT.